This T cell receptor beta chain was recorded in a study of T cell repertoires in cytomegalovirus infection. Study information: Public TCR beta signature analysis indicated the presence of both CMV infection and matching HLA type. Overall study results and limits: Cumulative public TCR beta family frequency identified carriers of CMV plus the relevant HLA.

TCRdb redid the calling of the reads with MiXCR, one entry per CDR3 protein. The sample has fewer than 650,000 distinct CDR3 sequences; around two fifths are singletons. On this clonotype itself: The antigen remains unidentified. One end of the junction varies from germline; a read error may be responsible.

The CDR3 totals 14 residues. Germline V gene sequence: CDR1 DFQATT, CDR2 SNEGSKA (reference sequence). This chain joins TRBV20-1 and TRBJ1-5; D is undetermined. The origin of this receptor is a human donor in good health (CMV status not recorded). Some clones in this sample may be carry-over from other donors' samples. The sample here was cultured PBMCs, taken from culture after CMV antigen stimulation. CDR3 protein: CSARDFRSNQPHHF. In nucleotides, the CDR3 is TGCAGTGCTAGAGATTTCCGTAGCAATCAGCCCCATCATTTT.